This passage covers 20 T cell receptor beta chains from one sample sequenced in a study of T cells after yellow fever vaccination. TCRdb recomputed calls from the 5' RACE reads with MiXCR, one row per CDR3 protein. The data show 300,000 to 400,000 distinct CDR3 sequences, around an eighth seen once. Specimen: CD4+ T cells sorted from PBMCs, collected 15 days after the yellow fever booster vaccination. These receptors originate from a young man who received the YFV17D yellow fever vaccine.

The rearrangement links TRBV29-1 to TRBJ1-5; a possible D gene is TRBD1 (5 bases). The CDR3 totals 13 residues. The V gene lost 4 bases and the J gene lost 2 bases, with 9 bases spanning the gap. The germline V gene has CDR1 SQVTM and CDR2 ANQGSEA. CDR3 nucleotide sequence: TGCAGCGTTGGCAGGGAACGCAATCAGCCCCAGCATTTT. It codes for CSVGRERNQPQHF. The full variable domain, completed using reference TRBV29-1 and TRBJ1-5, is SAVISQKPSRDICQRGTSLTIQCQVDSQVTMMFWYRQQPGQSLTLIATANQGSEATYESGFVIDKFPISRPNLTFSTLTVSNMSPEDSSIYLCSVGRERNQPQHFGDGTRLSIL.

The genes are TRBV18 and TRBJ1-2; 7 nucleotides agree with TRBD1. There are 15 residues in the CDR3. V lost 1 base to trimming and J lost 4 bases; unmatched junction nucleotides: 6. Germline V lookup: CDR1 KGHSH, CDR2 LQKENI. The CDR3 region is CASSPLPGQSYGYTF. CDR3 nucleotides: TGTGCCAGCTCACCACTGCCGGGACAGAGCTATGGCTACACCTTC.

This clonotype was picked up a small number of times. The chain links TRBV6-1 to TRBJ2-1; 11 nucleotides line up with TRBD2. CDR3 length: 15 residues. Unmatched junction bases numbered 5, after V lost 7 bases and J lost 3 bases. The germline gives CDR1 MNHNS, CDR2 SASEGT. CDR3 amino acids: CASTQLAGDYNEQFF. CDR3 DNA: TGTGCCAGCACCCAACTAGCGGGGGACTACAATGAGCAGTTCTTC.

This clonotype occurred a few times. This chain links TRBV5-1 with TRBJ2-5, with D perhaps matching TRBD1 (7 bases). The CDR3 runs 15 residues. Trimming removed 5 bases at V and 4 bases at J, with 18 bases between. Germline V lookup: CDR1 SGHRS, CDR2 YFSETQ. DNA of the CDR3: TGCGCCAGCAGAGACCAGGGGGGCTCGGGAGAGACCCAGTACTTC. Its protein is CASRDQGGSGETQYF. The variable domain in full, with the rest retrieved from reference TRBV5-1 and TRBJ2-5, is KAGVTQTPRYLIKTRGQQVTLSCSPISGHRSVSWYQQTPGQGLQFLFEYFSETQRNKGNFPGRFSGRQFSNSRSEMNVSTLELGDSALYLCASRDQGGSGETQYFGPGTRLLVL.

This clonotype was picked up many times. The chain uses TRBV19 and TRBJ2-5; D remains ambiguous. CDR3 length: 14 amino acids. Germline V gene data show CDR1 as LNHDA and CDR2 as SQIVND (reference sequence). Trimming stripped 3 bases from V and 4 bases from J, with 12 bases between. The DNA for the CDR3 is TGTGCCAGTAGTATGGGTGGGCAGATAGAGACCCAGTACTTC. Encoded protein: CASSMGGQIETQYF. Looking up the rest from reference TRBV19 and TRBJ2-5 gives the full variable domain: DGGITQSPKYLFRKEGQNVTLSCEQNLNHDAMYWYRQDPGQGLRLIYYSQIVNDFQKGDIAEGYSVSREKKESFPLTVTSAQKNPTAFYLCASSMGGQIETQYFGPGTRLLVL.

In its sample, this clonotype was seen a few times. The rearrangement links TRBV4-3 to TRBJ2-1; the match to TRBD1 covers 7 bases. The V and J ends lost 4 bases and 16 bases, in that order; junction bases with no gene match: 13. The CDR3 runs 13 residues. Germline V lookup: CDR1 LGHNA, CDR2 YSLEER. The CDR3 protein is CASSRYRGEISFF. Here the CDR3 DNA reads TGCGCCAGCAGCCGGTACAGGGGAGAGATATCTTTCTTC.

The chain carries TRBV12-3 or TRBV12-4 and TRBJ1-2; a weak D match, TRBD1 (6 bases). The V end lost 6 bases, the J end lost 1 base, and 12 bases lay between the germline ends. There are 14 residues in the CDR3. DNA of the CDR3: TGTGCCAGCAGCCTGGACAGAGATAACTATGGCTACACCTTC. Translated, it gives CASSLDRDNYGYTF.

The chain is built from TRBV18 and TRBJ1-3; D is unclear. The CDR3 spans 15 residues. Germline assignment: CDR1 KGHSH and CDR2 LQKENI. Between the trimmed V and J ends, which lost 2 bases and 0 bases, there was a span of 8 bases. Here the CDR3 DNA reads TGTGCCAGCTCACCAACCAGTTCCTCTGGAAACACCATATATTTT. Its translation is CASSPTSSSGNTIYF.

The chain combines TRBV4-1 with TRBJ1-6; 7 bases line up with TRBD1. V shed 1 base and J 9 bases; nucleotides not matched to a gene: 6. The CDR3 is 15 residues long. Germline V CDR1 and CDR2: MGHRA, YSYEKL. As DNA, the CDR3 is TGCGCCAGCAGCCAAGTAGGGACAGCTGGTTCACCCCTCCACTTT. The encoded protein is CASSQVGTAGSPLHF.

This clonotype was counted ten times or more. The V call is TRBV7-9, the J call TRBJ2-7, with no clear D. Germline V gives CDR1 SEHNR, CDR2 FQNEAQ (reference sequence). The CDR3 runs 14 residues. V was pared by 1 base and J by 7 bases, with 14 bases between. The CDR3 spells CASSLDTGEMEQYV. For the CDR3, the DNA is TGTGCCAGCAGCTTAGATACGGGCGAGATGGAGCAGTACGTC.

This clonotype appeared a few times. This chain links TRBV6-2 or TRBV6-3 with TRBJ2-7; 8 bases map to TRBD2. Germline lookup yields CDR1 MNHEY and CDR2 SVGEGT. CDR3 length equals 12 residues. The V gene end was trimmed by 8 bases and the J gene end by 2 bases; junction bases not matched to a gene: 2. CDR3 nucleotide sequence: TGTGCCAGCCGGACTAGCCCCTACGAGCAGTACGTC. Its translation is CASRTSPYEQYV.

This sequence joins TRBV3-1 and TRBJ1-5; D not resolved. The V gene's germline CDR1 is LGHDT and CDR2 YNNKEL (reference sequence). This CDR3 has 15 amino acids. The V and J ends lost 2 bases and 7 bases respectively, with 15 bases between them. This CDR3 is CASSQRHMLGQPQHF. DNA for the CDR3: TGTGCCAGCAGCCAAAGACATATGCTTGGGCAGCCCCAGCATTTT.

This clonotype has a count of ten or more. The chain combines TRBV20-1 with TRBJ1-5; unclear D gene. Germline V gives CDR1 DFQATT, CDR2 SNEGSKA (reference sequence). V was pared by 2 bases and J by 1 base, with 12 bases between. The CDR3 covers 15 residues. CDR3 bases: TGCAGTGCTAGACAGGATGGGTTGAGCAATCAGCCCCAGCATTTT. Residues: CSARQDGLSNQPQHF.

The chain links TRBV20-1 to TRBJ2-3, with D possibly matching TRBD2 (6 bases). CDR3 length equals 12 residues. Trimming removed 5 bases at V and 6 bases at J, with 12 bases between. Germline values: CDR1 DFQATT, CDR2 SNEGSKA (reference sequence). The CDR3 DNA is TGCAGTGCTCCGGACTATACCGATACGCAGTATTTT. This encodes CSAPDYTDTQYF.

V gene TRBV7-2 combines with J gene TRBJ1-2; D is unresolved. This CDR3 is 12 amino acids long. Trimming stripped 3 bases from V and 9 bases from J, with 11 bases between. CDR1 is SGHTA and CDR2 is FQGNSA in the germline V gene. CDR3 protein: CASSFPDARYTF. Here the CDR3 DNA reads TGTGCCAGCAGCTTTCCGGACGCTCGCTACACCTTC. The variable domain in full, completed from reference TRBV7-2 and TRBJ1-2, reads GAGVSQSPSNKVTEKGKDVELRCDPISGHTALYWYRQSLGQGLEFLIYFQGNSAPDKSGLPSDRFSAERTGGSVSTLTIQRTQQEDSAVYLCASSFPDARYTFGSGTRLTVV.

This clonotype was counted only a few times. The chain carries TRBV18 and TRBJ1-1, with D possibly being TRBD1 (6 bases). Looked up from germline, CDR1 is KGHSH and CDR2 is LQKENI. Trimming removed 6 bases at V and 3 bases at J, with 17 bases between. The CDR3 is 15 residues long. The CDR3, as DNA: TGTGCCAGCTCCGCGGACCCGACAGGTTACACTGAAGCTTTCTTT. Protein product: CASSADPTGYTEAFF.

The genes are TRBV7-8 and TRBJ2-1; 10 positions match TRBD2. There are 15 residues in the CDR3. The junction had 8 bases not matched to a gene; V was cut back by 6 bases and J by 6 bases. Germline values: CDR1 SGHVS, CDR2 FQNEAQ. The CDR3 DNA reads TGTGCCAGCAGTTGGAGCGGGGGGGCATCCAATGAGCAGTTCTTC. It codes for CASSWSGGASNEQFF.

This rearrangement joins TRBV20-1 to TRBJ1-5, with 11 bases that match TRBD1. The CDR3 contains 17 residues. Germline CDR1 and CDR2: DFQATT and SNEGSKA (reference sequence). Unmatched junction bases numbered 10, after V lost 6 bases and J lost 0 bases. CDR3 sequence reads: CSATGTGGLYSNQPQHF. DNA for the CDR3: TGCAGTGCCACCGGGACAGGGGGACTTTATAGCAATCAGCCCCAGCATTTT.

The chain couples TRBV6-2 or TRBV6-3 to TRBJ1-1, with D maybe TRBD1 (5 bases). V lost 6 bases to trimming and J lost 2 bases, with 19 bases between them. CDR1 and CDR2 from the germline V gene are MNHEY and SVGEGT. This CDR3 region has 16 residues. As DNA, the CDR3 is TGTGCCAGCAGCCGCGACCCCCGGGACTTCAACACTGAAGCTTTCTTT. Its translation: CASSRDPRDFNTEAFF.

The rearrangement joins TRBV10-3 to TRBJ2-2, with a tentative D call TRBD2 (7 bases). Germline assignment: CDR1 ENHRY and CDR2 SYGVKD. The CDR3 consists of 14 residues. Trimming pared 7 bases from V and 8 bases from J, leaving 17 bases between. Here the CDR3 reads CAITPGGPAGELFF. In DNA form, the CDR3 reads TGTGCCATCACCCCCGGGGGGCCGGCGGGGGAGCTGTTTTTT.